Shown below are 14 T cell receptor beta chains from a single sample sequenced in a study of beta chain features in type 1 diabetes. Study-level results: Shorter TCRB CDR3s, moderately but significantly so, marked every one of the four CD4+ subsets in Type 1 diabetes patients.

The sequenced template was cDNA made from the entire isolated RNA. Only in-frame clones appear in the TCRdb table, and some are missing; sequencing was by immunoSEQ multiplex PCR. The sample gives hundreds of thousands of clones, more than 13% of which show up once; 0.035% to 0.045% is in the top ten. These receptors' targets are unknown. Sequencing was done on a sample of naive CD4+ T cells from blood. The source of these receptors is a man younger than 35 with type 1 diabetes.

This clone was counted a few times. The chain employs TRBV27 and TRBJ2-7; 8 nucleotides match TRBD1. The CDR3 runs to 15 residues. Germline CDR1 and CDR2: MNHEY and SMNVEV (reference sequence). The V gene end was trimmed by 4 bases and the J gene end by 5 bases; junction bases not matched to a gene: 10. Here the CDR3 DNA reads TGTGCCAGCAGTTCCAGGACAGGGCTCGGTCACGAGCAGTACTTC. This sequence encodes CASSSRTGLGHEQYF.

In this sample, this clone turned up a few times. The V and J genes are TRBV9 and TRBJ1-2, with D unresolved. The germline V and J ends were trimmed by 4 bases and 4 bases, with 11 bases remaining between them. Germline values: CDR1 SGDLS, CDR2 YYNGEE. This CDR3 is 13 amino acids long. As DNA, the CDR3 is TGTGCCAGCAGCTTGGAGGCTGCCTATGGCTACACCTTC. Translation: CASSLEAAYGYTF.

This clone was detected a few times. The chain links TRBV18 to TRBJ2-5; 7 bases fit TRBD2. The CDR3 is 15 amino acids. V was clipped by 5 bases and J by 1 base; unmatched bases: 7. Per the germline V gene, CDR1 is KGHSH and CDR2 is LQKENI. CDR3 region: CASSSKLALQETQYF. The CDR3 DNA reads TGTGCCAGCTCATCAAAACTAGCGCTCCAAGAGACCCAGTACTTC.

The CDR3: CASTPGGLYNEQFF. The CDR3 DNA sequence: TGTGCCAGCACCCCAGGAGGGCTCTACAATGAGCAGTTCTTC. The genes are TRBV7-8 and TRBJ2-1, with a possible D match to TRBD2 (6 bases). CDR1 is SGHVS and CDR2 is FQNEAQ in the germline V gene. The CDR3 has 14 amino acids. Trimming removed 7 bases at V and 3 bases at J, with 13 bases between.

This clone turned up a few times. The chain is built from TRBV9 and TRBJ1-2; D not certain. Germline CDR1 and CDR2: SGDLS and YYNGEE. CDR3 length: 15 amino acids. V was pared by 0 bases and J by 6 bases, with 15 bases between. CDR3 sequence (DNA): TGTGCCAGCAGCGTAGCAGCCCGCCAGGAGGATGGCTACACCTTC. It specifies CASSVAARQEDGYTF.

The rearrangement uses TRBV7-3 and TRBJ2-1; D possibly corresponds to TRBD2 (5 bases). V lost 3 bases, J lost 3 bases, and 12 bases lay in between. CDR3 length equals 15 residues. The germline V gene has CDR1 SGHTA and CDR2 FQGTGA. In nucleotides, the CDR3 is TGTGCCAGCAGCTTGGTAGCGACCCTCTACAATGAGCAGTTCTTC. As protein: CASSLVATLYNEQFF.

This sequence joins TRBV9 and TRBJ1-4; D gene uncertain. Looked up from germline, CDR1 is SGDLS and CDR2 is YYNGEE. The V and J ends lost 0 bases and 5 bases respectively, with 14 bases between them. The CDR3 covers 16 residues. CDR3 in amino acids: CASSVAPEGRNEKLFF. The DNA for the CDR3 is TGTGCCAGCAGCGTAGCGCCGGAGGGAAGAAATGAAAAACTGTTTTTT.

This clone has only a few counts. V is TRBV4-2 and J is TRBJ1-1; D is possibly TRBD1 (5 bases). Trimming cost V 3 bases and J 7 bases, with 12 bases left between them. This CDR3 is 13 amino acids long. CDR1 and CDR2 from the germline V gene are LGHNA and YNFKEQ. The CDR3 loop reads CASSQTREDEAFF. The CDR3 nucleotides are TGTGCCAGCAGCCAGACCAGGGAGGATGAAGCTTTCTTT.

The genes are TRBV5-1 and TRBJ1-2; maybe TRBD1 (6 bases). V shed 4 bases and J shed 4 bases, with 11 bases lying between them. Germline loops: CDR1 SGHRS, CDR2 YFSETQ. This CDR3 is built from 13 residues. In DNA form, the CDR3 reads TGCGCCAGCAGCATTGACAGGAGCTATGGCTACACCTTC. This translates into CASSIDRSYGYTF.

The chain carries TRBV13 and TRBJ1-1; D is ambiguous. V was trimmed by 5 bases and J by 1 base, leaving 11 bases between them. CDR1 is PRHDT, CDR2 FYEKMQ, per germline (reference sequence). The length of the CDR3 is 14 residues. Here the CDR3 DNA reads TGTGCCAGCAGCCGAGTCACAAGGAACACTGAAGCTTTCTTT. Translation: CASSRVTRNTEAFF.

The rearrangement uses TRBV29-1 and TRBJ2-7; 7 bases map to TRBD2. The V gene end was trimmed by 4 bases and the J gene end by 5 bases; junction bases not matched to a gene: 8. The CDR3 is made up of 13 amino acids. Germline CDR1 and CDR2: SQVTM and ANQGSEA. CDR3 nucleotide sequence: TGCAGCGTTGTAGGTAGCGGGTTCGACGAGCAGTACTTC. Amino acids: CSVVGSGFDEQYF.

This clone was seen a single time. The chain carries TRBV7-9 and TRBJ2-1, with D perhaps TRBD1 or TRBD2 (6 bases each). The length of the CDR3 is 13 residues. Trimming cost V 3 bases and J 10 bases, with 13 bases left between them. Germline V gene sequence: CDR1 SEHNR, CDR2 FQNEAQ (reference sequence). Written as DNA, the CDR3 is TGTGCCAGCAGCTTGTTAGGGGGGTTAGAGCAGTTCTTC. Residues: CASSLLGGLEQFF.

This sequence joins TRBV2 and TRBJ2-2; D is unclear. V lost 6 bases, J lost 1 base, and 9 bases lay in between. Looked up from germline, CDR1 is SNHLY and CDR2 is FYNNEI. This CDR3 is 14 amino acids long. For the CDR3, the DNA is TGTGCCAGCAGAAAGGACGAGAACACCGGGGAGCTGTTTTTT. Protein: CASRKDENTGELFF.

The chain employs TRBV5-1 and TRBJ1-1; D is uncertain. The CDR3 extends over 13 amino acids. V lost 3 bases to trimming and J lost 1 base, with 7 bases between them. Germline CDR1 reads SGHRS; CDR2 reads YFSETQ. The CDR3 here is CASSSGPNTEAFF. DNA of the CDR3: TGCGCCAGCAGCTCAGGACCGAACACTGAAGCTTTCTTT.